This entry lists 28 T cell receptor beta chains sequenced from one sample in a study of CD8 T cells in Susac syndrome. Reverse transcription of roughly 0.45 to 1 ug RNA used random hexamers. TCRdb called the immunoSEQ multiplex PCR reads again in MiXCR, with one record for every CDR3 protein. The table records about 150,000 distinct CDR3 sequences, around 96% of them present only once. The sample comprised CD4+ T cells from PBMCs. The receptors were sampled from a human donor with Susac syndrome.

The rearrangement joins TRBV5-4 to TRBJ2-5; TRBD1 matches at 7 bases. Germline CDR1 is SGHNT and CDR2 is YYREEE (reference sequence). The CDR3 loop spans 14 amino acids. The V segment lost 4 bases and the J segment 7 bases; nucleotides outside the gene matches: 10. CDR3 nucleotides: TGTGCCAGCAGCCTCCGGACAGGAGGTGGGACCCAGTACTTC. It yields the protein CASSLRTGGGTQYF.

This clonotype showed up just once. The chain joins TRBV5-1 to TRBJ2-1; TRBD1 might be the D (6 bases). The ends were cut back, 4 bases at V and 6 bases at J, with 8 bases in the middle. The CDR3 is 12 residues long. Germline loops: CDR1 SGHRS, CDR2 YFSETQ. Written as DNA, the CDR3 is TGCGCCAGCAGCCCAGGGGCCAATGAGCAGTTCTTC. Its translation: CASSPGANEQFF.

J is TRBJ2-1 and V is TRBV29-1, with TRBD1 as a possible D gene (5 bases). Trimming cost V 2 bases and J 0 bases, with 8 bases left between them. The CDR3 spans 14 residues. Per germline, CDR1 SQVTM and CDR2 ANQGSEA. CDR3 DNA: TGCAGCGTTGAAAAGGGGATCTCCTACAATGAGCAGTTCTTC. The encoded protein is CSVEKGISYNEQFF.

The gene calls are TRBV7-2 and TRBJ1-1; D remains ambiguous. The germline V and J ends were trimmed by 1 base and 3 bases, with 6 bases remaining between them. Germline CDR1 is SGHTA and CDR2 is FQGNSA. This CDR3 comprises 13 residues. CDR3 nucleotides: TGTGCCAGCAGCTTAGGGGTCTACACTGAAGCTTTCTTT. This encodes CASSLGVYTEAFF.

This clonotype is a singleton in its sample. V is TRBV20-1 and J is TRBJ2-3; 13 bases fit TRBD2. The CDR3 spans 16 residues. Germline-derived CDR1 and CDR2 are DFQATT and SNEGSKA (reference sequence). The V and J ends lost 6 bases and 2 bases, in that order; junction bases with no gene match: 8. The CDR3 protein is CSAVLGLAGNTDTQYF. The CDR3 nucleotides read TGCAGTGCCGTTTTGGGACTAGCGGGAAACACAGATACGCAGTATTTT.

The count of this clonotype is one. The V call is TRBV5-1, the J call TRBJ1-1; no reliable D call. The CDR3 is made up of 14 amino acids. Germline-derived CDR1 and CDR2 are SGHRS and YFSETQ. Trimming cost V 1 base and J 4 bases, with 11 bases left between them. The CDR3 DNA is TGCGCCAGCAGCTTGCAGGAAACGGGCACTGAAGCTTTCTTT. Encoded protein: CASSLQETGTEAFF.

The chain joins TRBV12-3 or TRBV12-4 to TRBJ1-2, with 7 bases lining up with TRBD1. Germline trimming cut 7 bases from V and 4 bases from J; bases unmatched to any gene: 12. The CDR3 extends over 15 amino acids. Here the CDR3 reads CASNTVGQNSYGYTF. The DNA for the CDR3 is TGTGCCAGCAATACAGTGGGACAGAACTCCTATGGCTACACCTTC.

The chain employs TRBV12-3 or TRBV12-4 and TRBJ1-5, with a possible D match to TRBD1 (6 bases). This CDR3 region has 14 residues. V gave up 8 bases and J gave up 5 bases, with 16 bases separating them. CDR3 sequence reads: CASSGGRVDQPQHF. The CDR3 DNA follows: TGTGCCAGCTCCGGGGGCCGGGTGGATCAGCCCCAGCATTTT.

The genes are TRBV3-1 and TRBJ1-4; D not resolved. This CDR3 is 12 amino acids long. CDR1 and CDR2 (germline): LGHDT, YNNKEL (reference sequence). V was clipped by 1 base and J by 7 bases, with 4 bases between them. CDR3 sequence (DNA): TGTGCCAGCAGCCAAGGTGGTGAAAAACTGTTTTTT. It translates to CASSQGGEKLFF. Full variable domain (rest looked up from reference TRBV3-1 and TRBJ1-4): DTAVSQTPKYLVTQMGNDKSIKCEQNLGHDTMYWYKQDSKKFLKIMFSYNNKELIINETVPNRFSPKSPDKAHLNLHINSLELGDSAVYFCASSQGGEKLFFGSGTQLSVL.

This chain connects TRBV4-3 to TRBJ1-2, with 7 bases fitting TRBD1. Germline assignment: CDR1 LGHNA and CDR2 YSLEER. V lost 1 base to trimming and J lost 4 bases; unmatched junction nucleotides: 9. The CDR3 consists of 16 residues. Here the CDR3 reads CASSQGGQATSYGYTF. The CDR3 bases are TGCGCCAGCAGCCAAGGAGGACAGGCGACTTCCTATGGCTACACCTTC.

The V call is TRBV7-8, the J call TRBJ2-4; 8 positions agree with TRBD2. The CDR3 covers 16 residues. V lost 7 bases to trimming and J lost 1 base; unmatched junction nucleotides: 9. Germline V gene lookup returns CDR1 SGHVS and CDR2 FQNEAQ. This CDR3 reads CASNALAGGAKNIQYF. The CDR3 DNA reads TGTGCCAGCAACGCGCTAGCGGGTGGGGCCAAAAACATTCAGTACTTC. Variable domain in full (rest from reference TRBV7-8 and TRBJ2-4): GAGVSQSPRYKVAKRGQDVALRCDPISGHVSLFWYQQALGQGPEFLTYFQNEAQLDKSGLPSDRFFAERPEGSVSTLKIQRTQQEDSAVYLCASNALAGGAKNIQYFGAGTRLSVL.

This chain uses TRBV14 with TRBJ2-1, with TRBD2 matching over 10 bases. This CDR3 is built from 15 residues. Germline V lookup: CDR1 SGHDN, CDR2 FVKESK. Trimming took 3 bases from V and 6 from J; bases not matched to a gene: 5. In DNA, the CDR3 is TGTGCCAGCAGCCAGCTAGCGGGGGTCCTCAATGAGCAGTTCTTC. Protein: CASSQLAGVLNEQFF.

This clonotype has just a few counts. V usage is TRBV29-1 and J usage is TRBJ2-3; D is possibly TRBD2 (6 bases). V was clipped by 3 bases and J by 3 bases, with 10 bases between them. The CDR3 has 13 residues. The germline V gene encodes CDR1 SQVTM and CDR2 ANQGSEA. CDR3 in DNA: TGCAGCGTTGAGGCCCGGGGGACAGATACGCAGTATTTT. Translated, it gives CSVEARGTDTQYF.

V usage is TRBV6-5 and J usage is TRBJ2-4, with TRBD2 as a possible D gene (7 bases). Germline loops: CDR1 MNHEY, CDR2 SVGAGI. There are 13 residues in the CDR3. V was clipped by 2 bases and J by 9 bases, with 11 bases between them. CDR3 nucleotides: TGTGCCAGCAGTTACAACAGGGAGGGCATTCAGTACTTC. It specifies CASSYNREGIQYF.

The CDR3 sequence is CASSLPGAGQYF. The CDR3 DNA reads TGTGCCAGCAGTTTGCCGGGGGCGGGACAGTACTTC. V gene TRBV27 combines with J gene TRBJ2-7; either TRBD1 or TRBD2 may fit D (6 bases each). Trimming shortened V by 3 bases and J by 10 bases, and 13 bases separated the two germline ends. The CDR3 covers 12 residues. Germline CDR1 and CDR2: MNHEY and SMNVEV (reference sequence).

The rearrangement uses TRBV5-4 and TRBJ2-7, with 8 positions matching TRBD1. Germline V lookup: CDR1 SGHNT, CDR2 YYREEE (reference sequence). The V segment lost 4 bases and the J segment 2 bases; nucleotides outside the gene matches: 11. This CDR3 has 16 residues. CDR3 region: CASSIPRQGSTYEQYF. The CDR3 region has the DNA TGTGCCAGCAGCATTCCCCGACAGGGGTCAACCTACGAGCAGTACTTC.

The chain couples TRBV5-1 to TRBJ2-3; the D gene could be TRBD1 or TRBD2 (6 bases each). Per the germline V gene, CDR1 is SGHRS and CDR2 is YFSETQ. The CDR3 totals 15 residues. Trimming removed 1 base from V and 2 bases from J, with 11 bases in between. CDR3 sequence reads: CASSLRGLATDTQYF. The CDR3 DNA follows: TGCGCCAGCAGCTTGCGGGGGCTAGCCACAGATACGCAGTATTTT.

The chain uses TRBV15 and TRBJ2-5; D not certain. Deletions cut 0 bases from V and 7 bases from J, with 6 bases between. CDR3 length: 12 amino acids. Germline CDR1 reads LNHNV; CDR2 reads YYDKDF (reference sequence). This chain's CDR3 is CATSRDRRTQYF. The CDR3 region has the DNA TGTGCCACCAGCAGAGATCGACGGACCCAGTACTTC.

The CDR3, as DNA: TGTGCCAGCAGTTTCTCAGGGGGGGGTGAAAAACTGTTTTTT. Translation: CASSFSGGGEKLFF. The V gene is TRBV12-3 or TRBV12-4, the J gene TRBJ1-4, with TRBD1 matching 7 bases. This CDR3 comprises 14 residues. With 3 bases clipped from V and 7 bases from J, the junction kept 5 bases outside the gene matches.

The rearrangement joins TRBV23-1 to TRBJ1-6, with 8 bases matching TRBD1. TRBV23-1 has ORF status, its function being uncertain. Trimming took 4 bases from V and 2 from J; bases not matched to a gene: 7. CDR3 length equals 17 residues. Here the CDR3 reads CASSPGQGGTYNSPLHF. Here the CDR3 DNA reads TGCGCCAGCAGTCCCGGACAGGGAGGGACCTATAATTCACCCCTCCACTTT.

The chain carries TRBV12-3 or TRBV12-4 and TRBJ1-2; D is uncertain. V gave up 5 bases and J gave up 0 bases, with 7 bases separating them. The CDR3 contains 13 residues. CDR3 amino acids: CASSLNANYGYTF. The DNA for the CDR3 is TGTGCCAGCAGTCTGAACGCTAACTATGGCTACACCTTC.

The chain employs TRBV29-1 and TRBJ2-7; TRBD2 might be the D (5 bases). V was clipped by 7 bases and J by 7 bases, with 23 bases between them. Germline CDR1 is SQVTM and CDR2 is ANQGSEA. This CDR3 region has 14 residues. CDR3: CSGRTDLSLGEQYF. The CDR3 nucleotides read TGCAGCGGAAGGACGGACTTAAGCCTCGGAGAGCAGTACTTC.

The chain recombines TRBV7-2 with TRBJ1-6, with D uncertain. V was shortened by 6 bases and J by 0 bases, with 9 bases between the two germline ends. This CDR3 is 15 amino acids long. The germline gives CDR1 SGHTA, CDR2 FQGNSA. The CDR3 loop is CASRLVGSYNSPLHF. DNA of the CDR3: TGTGCCAGCAGGCTTGTAGGCTCCTATAATTCACCCCTCCACTTT.

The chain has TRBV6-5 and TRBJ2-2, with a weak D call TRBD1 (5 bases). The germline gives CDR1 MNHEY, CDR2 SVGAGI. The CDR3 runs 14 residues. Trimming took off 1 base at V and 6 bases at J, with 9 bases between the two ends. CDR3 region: CASSYFQGSGELFF. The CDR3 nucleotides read TGTGCCAGCAGTTACTTTCAGGGTTCCGGGGAGCTGTTTTTT.

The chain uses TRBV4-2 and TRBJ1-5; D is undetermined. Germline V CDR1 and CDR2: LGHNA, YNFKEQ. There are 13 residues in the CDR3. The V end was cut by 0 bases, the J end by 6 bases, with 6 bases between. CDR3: CASSQEAGQPQHF. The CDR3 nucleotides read TGTGCCAGCAGCCAAGAAGCAGGTCAGCCCCAGCATTTT.

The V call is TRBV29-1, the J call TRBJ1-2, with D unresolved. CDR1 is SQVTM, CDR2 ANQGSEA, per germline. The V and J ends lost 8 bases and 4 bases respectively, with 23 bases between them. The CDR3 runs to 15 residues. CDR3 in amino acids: CSITPLARAPYGYTF. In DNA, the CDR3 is TGCAGCATCACACCGTTGGCCCGGGCTCCCTATGGCTACACCTTC.

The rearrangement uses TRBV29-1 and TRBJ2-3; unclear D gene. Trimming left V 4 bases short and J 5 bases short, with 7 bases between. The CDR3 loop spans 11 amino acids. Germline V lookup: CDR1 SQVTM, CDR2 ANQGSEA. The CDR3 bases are TGCAGCGTTGGGGGTGGAGATACGCAGTATTTT. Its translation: CSVGGGDTQYF.

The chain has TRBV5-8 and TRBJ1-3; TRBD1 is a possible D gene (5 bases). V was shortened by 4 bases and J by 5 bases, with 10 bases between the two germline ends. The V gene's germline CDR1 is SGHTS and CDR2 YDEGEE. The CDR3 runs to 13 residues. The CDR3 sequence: CASSPRGRNTIYF. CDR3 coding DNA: TGTGCCAGCAGCCCCCGGGGGAGAAACACCATATATTTT.